The 30 T cell receptor beta chains presented below share a single source sample, sequenced in a study of blood T cell repertoires in COVID-19. TCRdb's table, derived via immunoSEQ multiplex PCR, lists solely in-frame clones and lacks some. The sample holds 200,000 or so clones, approximately 85% seen once. Sequenced input: peripheral blood. The receptors originated from a man between 50 and 59 years old who had recovered from COVID-19.

This chain uses TRBV11-3 with TRBJ2-5; 11 positions agree with TRBD2. Looked up from germline, CDR1 is SGHNT and CDR2 is YENEEA. The CDR3 spans 15 residues. V trimming: 5 bases; J trimming: 5 bases; junction bases outside the gene matches: 7. CDR3: CASSPGTSGRETQYF. The CDR3 coding sequence is TGTGCCAGCAGCCCAGGGACTAGCGGCCGGGAGACCCAGTACTTC.

This clone was recorded once. The V call is TRBV9, the J call TRBJ2-2, with 13 bases that match TRBD2. The CDR3 loop spans 15 amino acids. Germline CDR1 and CDR2: SGDLS and YYNGEE. After removal of 7 bases from V and 7 bases from J, the junction contained 7 bases not matched to a gene. CDR3 loop: CASSGTSGIGGELFF. The CDR3 DNA reads TGTGCCAGCTCAGGGACTAGCGGGATTGGCGGGGAGCTGTTTTTT.

The chain uses TRBV30 and TRBJ1-4, with D hard to call. Germline V gives CDR1 GTSNPN, CDR2 SVGIG (reference sequence). The V end lost 0 bases, the J end lost 8 bases, and 13 bases lay between the germline ends. This CDR3 contains 14 residues. This CDR3 is CAWSVRSRGEKLFF. CDR3 nucleotide sequence: TGTGCCTGGAGTGTACGCTCGCGCGGGGAAAAACTGTTTTTT. The full variable domain, in which reference TRBV30 and TRBJ1-4 provide the parts outside the CDR3, is SQTIHQWPATLVQPVGSPLSLECTVEGTSNPNLYWYRQAAGRGLQLLFYSVGIGQISSEVPQNLSASRPQDRQFILSSKKLLLSDSGFYLCAWSVRSRGEKLFFGSGTQLSVL.

J is TRBJ2-3 and V is TRBV7-6; TRBD2 aligns across 14 bases. With V trimmed by 6 bases and J by 0 bases, 5 bases remained unmatched. The CDR3 covers 17 residues. The germline V gene has CDR1 SGHVS and CDR2 FNYEAQ. The CDR3 nucleotides read TGTGCCAGCAGTTTGGGACTAGCGGGAGCTAGCACAGATACGCAGTATTTT. It specifies CASSLGLAGASTDTQYF.

This clone came up once. This chain uses TRBV18 with TRBJ2-1, with 8 bases fitting TRBD2. Trimming removed 3 bases from V and 4 bases from J; junction bases left unmatched: 5. The CDR3 is made up of 15 amino acids. Per the germline V gene, CDR1 is KGHSH and CDR2 is LQKENI. In DNA form, the CDR3 reads TGTGCCAGCTCACCGTCCAGCGGGAGATACAATGAGCAGTTCTTC. Protein product: CASSPSSGRYNEQFF.

The chain has TRBV11-2 and TRBJ1-6; D possibly corresponds to TRBD1 (5 bases). Germline V gives CDR1 SGHAT, CDR2 FQNNGV. This CDR3 region has 15 residues. Trimming took 3 bases from V and 7 from J, leaving 13 bases between them. The CDR3 DNA follows: TGTGCCAGCAGCTTTGATCGGGGGGTGAATTCACCCCTCCACTTT. It is translated as CASSFDRGVNSPLHF.

CDR3 in amino acids: CASSPLGQGTGNTIYF. The CDR3 nucleotides read TGTGCCAGCAGTCCCTTGGGTCAGGGTACAGGAAACACCATATATTTT. The rearrangement links TRBV27 to TRBJ1-3; possible D gene TRBD1, 5 bases. Trimming cost V 5 bases and J 4 bases, with 18 bases left between them. Germline V lookup: CDR1 MNHEY, CDR2 SMNVEV (reference sequence). CDR3 length: 16 amino acids.

Only a few counts were recorded for this clone. The chain links TRBV6-5 to TRBJ1-5; possible D gene TRBD1, 5 bases. The CDR3 is 14 residues long. CDR1 is MNHEY, CDR2 SVGAGI, per germline. Trimming shortened V by 2 bases and J by 9 bases, and 14 bases separated the two germline ends. The CDR3 is CASSYRTQAWPQHF. CDR3 coding DNA: TGTGCCAGCAGTTACCGCACACAGGCTTGGCCCCAGCATTTT.

The chain recombines TRBV19 with TRBJ2-7, with 9 bases lining up with TRBD1. V shed 5 bases, J shed 0 bases, and the junction held 5 bases outside the gene matches. In germline, CDR1 is LNHDA, CDR2 SQIVND (reference sequence). The CDR3 covers 15 residues. CDR3 bases: TGTGCCAGTAGTCTCGGACAGGGGAGCTCCTACGAGCAGTACTTC. Its translation is CASSLGQGSSYEQYF.

This clone has a single count. This sample includes further DNA sequences coding for the same CDR3. The gene calls are TRBV18 and TRBJ2-7; 7 bases fit TRBD1. CDR1 is KGHSH and CDR2 is LQKENI in the germline V gene. V shed 1 base and J 4 bases; nucleotides not matched to a gene: 1. The CDR3 has 13 amino acids. CDR3 in DNA: TGTGCCAGCTCACCACAGGGGGCGTACGAGCAGTACTTC. Its translation is CASSPQGAYEQYF. The full variable domain, with the rest looked up from reference TRBV18 and TRBJ2-7, is NAGVMQNPRHLVRRRGQEARLRCSPMKGHSHVYWYRQLPEEGLKFMVYLQKENIIDESGMPKERFSAEFPKEGPSILRIQQVVRGDSAAYFCASSPQGAYEQYFGPGTRLTVT.

The chain recombines TRBV28 with TRBJ2-7; 8 nucleotides align to TRBD2. There are 15 residues in the CDR3. Unmatched junction bases numbered 19, after V lost 6 bases and J lost 12 bases. Germline V gene data show CDR1 as MDHEN and CDR2 as SYDVKM. The CDR3 DNA reads as TGTGCCAGCAGGAGCCCGACGGGAGGGCCCGGGTTGAGGTACTTC. Its protein product is CASRSPTGGPGLRYF.

This clone was detected once. The gene calls are TRBV18 and TRBJ2-7; D is possibly TRBD2 (8 bases). CDR1 and CDR2 (germline): KGHSH, LQKENI. V was clipped by 0 bases and J by 1 base, with 25 bases between them. The CDR3 extends over 20 amino acids. This chain's CDR3 is CASSPPAGTVAGLISYEQYF. The CDR3, as DNA: TGTGCCAGCTCACCACCGGCCGGGACAGTAGCGGGGTTGATATCCTACGAGCAGTACTTC.

The chain carries TRBV7-2 and TRBJ1-6; D possibly corresponds to TRBD1 (5 bases). Trimming pared 0 bases from V and 10 bases from J, leaving 13 bases between. The CDR3 is 15 residues long. Germline-derived CDR1 and CDR2 are SGHTA and FQGNSA. The CDR3 DNA reads as TGTGCCAGCAGCTTAGCGGGGGTGGCGGGATCACCCCTCCACTTT. Translated, it gives CASSLAGVAGSPLHF.

The rearrangement links TRBV24-1 to TRBJ1-2; TRBD1 aligns across 8 bases. The length of the CDR3 is 16 residues. V gave up 4 bases and J gave up 2 bases; unmatched junction bases: 8. In germline, CDR1 is KGHDR, CDR2 SFDVKD. For the CDR3, the DNA is TGTGCCACCAGTGAATCTCTGCAGGGGGCCAACTATGGCTACACCTTC. This gives the protein CATSESLQGANYGYTF.

This chain links TRBV29-1 with TRBJ1-1; 8 bases align to TRBD1. The V gene's germline CDR1 is SQVTM and CDR2 ANQGSEA. CDR3 length: 14 amino acids. V was clipped by 5 bases and J by 1 base; unmatched bases: 6. CDR3 sequence (DNA): TGCAGCGTTCGGACAGGGAGCGAGAACACTGAAGCTTTCTTT. Residues: CSVRTGSENTEAFF.

The gene calls are TRBV5-5 and TRBJ2-3, with TRBD2 matching over 10 bases. The germline V gene encodes CDR1 SGHKS and CDR2 YYEKEE (reference sequence). The CDR3 runs 14 residues. The ends lost 4 bases at V and 7 bases at J; junction bases unmatched: 6. This CDR3 reads CASSGSGRAYTQYF. For the CDR3, the DNA is TGTGCCAGCAGCGGGAGCGGGAGGGCATATACGCAGTATTTT.

The J gene is TRBJ2-3, the V gene TRBV13, with 7 bases fitting TRBD1. V trimming: 5 bases; J trimming: 0 bases; junction bases outside the gene matches: 5. This CDR3 comprises 15 residues. Germline assignment: CDR1 PRHDT and CDR2 FYEKMQ (reference sequence). DNA for the CDR3: TGTGCCAGCAGCCACGGGACAGAGAGCACAGATACGCAGTATTTT. Protein product: CASSHGTESTDTQYF. Variable domain in full (rest from reference TRBV13 and TRBJ2-3): AAGVIQSPRHLIKEKRETATLKCYPIPRHDTVYWYQQGPGQDPQFLISFYEKMQSDKGSIPDRFSAQQFSDYHSELNMSSLELGDSALYFCASSHGTESTDTQYFGPGTRLTVL.

The chain links TRBV28 to TRBJ1-2, with D maybe TRBD1 (5 bases). Trimming took 5 bases from V and 7 from J, leaving 11 bases between them. Germline CDR1 and CDR2: MDHEN and SYDVKM. This CDR3 comprises 12 residues. CDR3 region: CASSGGNRGYTF. The CDR3 DNA reads as TGTGCCAGCAGTGGGGGGAATCGTGGCTACACCTTC.

This clone was detected only once. V is TRBV11-2 and J is TRBJ2-3; no definite D call. CDR1 SGHAT and CDR2 FQNNGV come from the germline V gene. This CDR3 region has 13 residues. The germline V and J ends were trimmed by 6 bases and 5 bases, with 12 bases remaining between them. CDR3 in DNA: TGTGCCAGCAGGGTCCAACCGGGAGATACGCAGTATTTT. Translating it yields CASRVQPGDTQYF.

This chain's CDR3 is CATSRVGDSNQPQHF. In DNA form, the CDR3 reads TGTGCCACCAGCAGAGTCGGAGATAGCAATCAGCCCCAGCATTTT. The chain uses TRBV15 and TRBJ1-5; D is uncertain. The CDR3 is 15 amino acids. The germline V and J ends were trimmed by 1 base and 0 bases, with 7 bases remaining between them. CDR1 LNHNV and CDR2 YYDKDF come from the germline V gene (reference sequence).

In this sample, this clone turned up a few times. The chain is built from TRBV2 and TRBJ2-5; 13 bases are a match to TRBD2. Per the germline V gene, CDR1 is SNHLY and CDR2 is FYNNEI. The V gene end was trimmed by 1 base and the J gene end by 2 bases; junction bases not matched to a gene: 7. The CDR3 contains 18 residues. The CDR3: CASSEESQTSGRQETQYF. CDR3 DNA: TGTGCCAGCAGTGAAGAATCGCAGACTAGCGGGAGGCAAGAGACCCAGTACTTC.

The rearrangement links TRBV5-1 to TRBJ1-1, with 7 bases identical to TRBD1. J lost 1 base, V lost 7 bases, and 1 base had no gene match. The CDR3 has 12 amino acids. The germline V gene encodes CDR1 SGHRS and CDR2 YFSETQ. CDR3 DNA: TGCGCCAGCCGACAGGGGAACACTGAAGCTTTCTTT. It translates to CASRQGNTEAFF. The full variable domain, completed using reference TRBV5-1 and TRBJ1-1, is KAGVTQTPRYLIKTRGQQVTLSCSPISGHRSVSWYQQTPGQGLQFLFEYFSETQRNKGNFPGRFSGRQFSNSRSEMNVSTLELGDSALYLCASRQGNTEAFFGQGTRLTVV.

The chain is built from TRBV7-2 and TRBJ1-1; D is uncertain. The CDR3 sequence is 14 residues long. Germline CDR1 is SGHTA and CDR2 is FQGNSA. Trimming cost V 4 bases and J 10 bases, with 19 bases left between them. CDR3 protein: CASSYDGGQVRAFF. The CDR3 nucleotides read TGTGCCAGCAGCTATGACGGTGGGCAAGTTCGAGCTTTCTTT.

The chain recombines TRBV19 with TRBJ1-5, with 8 bases fitting TRBD1. Per the germline V gene, CDR1 is LNHDA and CDR2 is SQIVND (reference sequence). The CDR3 is 15 residues long. The trim removed 3 bases at V and 3 bases at J, leaving 4 bases unmatched. CDR3 bases: TGTGCCAGTAGTATCCCAGGGGGCCCCAATCAGCCCCAGCATTTT. Its translation is CASSIPGGPNQPQHF.

This sequence joins TRBV19 and TRBJ2-3; the match to TRBD2 covers 9 bases. In germline, CDR1 is LNHDA, CDR2 SQIVND (reference sequence). This CDR3 is 15 amino acids long. After removal of 6 bases from V and 6 bases from J, the junction contained 10 bases not matched to a gene. CDR3: CASRDSGRTLDTQYF. The CDR3 coding sequence is TGTGCCAGTAGGGATAGCGGGAGAACTTTGGATACGCAGTATTTT.

This chain links TRBV28 with TRBJ1-4, with D maybe TRBD1 (5 bases). V was pared by 7 bases and J by 0 bases, with 21 bases between. The CDR3 length is 18 residues. Germline V lookup: CDR1 MDHEN, CDR2 SYDVKM. The CDR3, as DNA: TGTGCCAGCACCTCTCCCCGGGGGGGAGGGTCAACTAATGAAAAACTGTTTTTT. The encoded protein is CASTSPRGGGSTNEKLFF.

This chain connects TRBV10-3 to TRBJ2-7; D remains ambiguous. V was trimmed by 6 bases and J by 0 bases, leaving 6 bases between them. The CDR3 sequence is 12 residues long. From germline, CDR1 is ENHRY and CDR2 SYGVKD. CDR3 nucleotides: TGTGCCATCAGAACATACTCCTACGAGCAGTACTTC. Translation gives CAIRTYSYEQYF.

The J gene is TRBJ2-3, the V gene TRBV28; 7 nucleotides agree with TRBD2. CDR3 length: 20 amino acids. The junction had 20 bases not matched to a gene; V was cut back by 5 bases and J by 0 bases. Germline assignment: CDR1 MDHEN and CDR2 SYDVKM. The CDR3 bases are TGTGCCAGCAGTCATACCGGCCCTCGACTAGCCGATAAGAGCACAGATACGCAGTATTTT. Protein product: CASSHTGPRLADKSTDTQYF.

This clone was picked up one time. The V call is TRBV5-1, the J call TRBJ1-2, with 8 bases matching TRBD1. The CDR3 runs 14 residues. CDR1 is SGHRS, CDR2 YFSETQ, per germline. The trim removed 0 bases at V and 5 bases at J, leaving 3 bases unmatched. This chain's CDR3 is CASSLGTGRYGYTF. The CDR3 nucleotides are TGCGCCAGCAGCTTGGGGACAGGGCGGTATGGCTACACCTTC.

V gene TRBV19 combines with J gene TRBJ2-7; 7 bases agree with TRBD2. The J segment lost 1 base and the V segment lost 5 bases, leaving 2 bases of the junction unmatched. The CDR3 covers 13 residues. Germline values: CDR1 LNHDA, CDR2 SQIVND (reference sequence). The DNA of the CDR3 is TGTGCCAGTAGTCGTAGCGGGTCCTACGAGCAGTACTTC. Its protein product is CASSRSGSYEQYF.